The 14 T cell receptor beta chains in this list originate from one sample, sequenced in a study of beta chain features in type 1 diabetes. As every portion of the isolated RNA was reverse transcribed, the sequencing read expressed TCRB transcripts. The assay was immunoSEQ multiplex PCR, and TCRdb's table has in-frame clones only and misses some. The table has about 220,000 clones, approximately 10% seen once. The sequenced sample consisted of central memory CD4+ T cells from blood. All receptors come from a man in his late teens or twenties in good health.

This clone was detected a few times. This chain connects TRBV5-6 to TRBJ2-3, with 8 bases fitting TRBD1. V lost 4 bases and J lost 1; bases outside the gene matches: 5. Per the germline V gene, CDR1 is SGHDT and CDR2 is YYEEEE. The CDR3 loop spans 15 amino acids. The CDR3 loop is CASSPWDRRTDTQYF. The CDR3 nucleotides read TGTGCCAGCAGCCCCTGGGACAGGCGCACAGATACGCAGTATTTT.

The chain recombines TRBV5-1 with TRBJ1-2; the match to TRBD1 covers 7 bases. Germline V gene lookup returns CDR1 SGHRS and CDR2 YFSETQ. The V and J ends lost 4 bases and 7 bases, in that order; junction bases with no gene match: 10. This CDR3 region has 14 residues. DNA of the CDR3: TGCGCCAGCAGCCCGCGGCCAGGGGGGCCTGGCTACACCTTC. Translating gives CASSPRPGGPGYTF.

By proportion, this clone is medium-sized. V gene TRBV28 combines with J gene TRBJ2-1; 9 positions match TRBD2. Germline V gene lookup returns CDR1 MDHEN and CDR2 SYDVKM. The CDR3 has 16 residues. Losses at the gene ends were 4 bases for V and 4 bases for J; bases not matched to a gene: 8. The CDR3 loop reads CASSSPAGGRYNEQFF. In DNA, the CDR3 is TGTGCCAGCAGTTCCCCAGCGGGAGGACGATACAATGAGCAGTTCTTC.

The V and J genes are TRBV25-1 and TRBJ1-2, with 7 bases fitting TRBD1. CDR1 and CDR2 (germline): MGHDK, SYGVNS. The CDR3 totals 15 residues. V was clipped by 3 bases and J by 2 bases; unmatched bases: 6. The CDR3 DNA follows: TGTGCCAGCAGTGATTACAGGGGCCAAAACTATGGCTACACCTTC. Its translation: CASSDYRGQNYGYTF.

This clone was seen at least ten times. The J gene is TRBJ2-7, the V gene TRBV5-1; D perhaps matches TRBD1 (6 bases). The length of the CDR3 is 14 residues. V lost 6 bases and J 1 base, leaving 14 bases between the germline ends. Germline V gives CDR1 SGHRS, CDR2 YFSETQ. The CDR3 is CASTVQTGSYEQYF. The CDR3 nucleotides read TGCGCCAGCACCGTCCAGACAGGTTCCTACGAGCAGTACTTC.

The CDR3 DNA reads as TGTGCCAGCAGCTTAGCGGGAGGGCGGATCAATGAGCAGTTCTTC. Its translation is CASSLAGGRINEQFF. The V gene is TRBV7-2, the J gene TRBJ2-1; 7 bases are shared with TRBD2. V shed 0 bases, J shed 6 bases, and the junction held 5 bases outside the gene matches. The CDR3 is 15 amino acids. CDR1 is SGHTA, CDR2 FQGNSA, per germline.

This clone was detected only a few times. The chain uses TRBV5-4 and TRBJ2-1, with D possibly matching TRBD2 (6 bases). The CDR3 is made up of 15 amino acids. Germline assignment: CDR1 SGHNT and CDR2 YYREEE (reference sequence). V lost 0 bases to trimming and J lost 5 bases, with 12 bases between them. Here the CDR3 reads CASSLEPGVHNEQFF. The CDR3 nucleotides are TGTGCCAGCAGCTTGGAACCGGGGGTCCACAATGAGCAGTTCTTC.

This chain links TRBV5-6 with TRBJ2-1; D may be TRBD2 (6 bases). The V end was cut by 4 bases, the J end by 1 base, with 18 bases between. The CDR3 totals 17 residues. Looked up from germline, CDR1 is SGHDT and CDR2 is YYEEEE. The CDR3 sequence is CASSVGGTPSSYNEQFF. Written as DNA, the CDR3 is TGTGCCAGCAGCGTCGGAGGGACCCCAAGTTCCTACAATGAGCAGTTCTTC. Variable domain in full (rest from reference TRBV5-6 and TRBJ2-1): DAGVTQSPTHLIKTRGQQVTLRCSPKSGHDTVSWYQQALGQGPQFIFQYYEEEERQRGNFPDRFSGHQFPNYSSELNVNALLLGDSALYLCASSVGGTPSSYNEQFFGPGTRLTVL.

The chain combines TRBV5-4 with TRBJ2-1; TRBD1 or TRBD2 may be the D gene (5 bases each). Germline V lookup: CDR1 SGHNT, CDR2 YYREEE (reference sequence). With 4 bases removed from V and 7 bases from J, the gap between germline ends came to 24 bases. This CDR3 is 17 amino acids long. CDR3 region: CASSPRQRLGSGNEQFF. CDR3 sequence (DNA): TGTGCCAGCAGCCCTAGGCAGCGGCTGGGTTCAGGGAATGAGCAGTTCTTC.

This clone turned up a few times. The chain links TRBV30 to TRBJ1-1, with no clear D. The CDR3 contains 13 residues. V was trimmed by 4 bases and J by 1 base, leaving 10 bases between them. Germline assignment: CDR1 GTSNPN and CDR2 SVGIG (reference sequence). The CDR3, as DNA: TGTGCCTGGAAGAGCCACCCGAACACTGAAGCTTTCTTT. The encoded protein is CAWKSHPNTEAFF.

The CDR3 bases are TGCGCCAGCAGCCAAGATCTCTACAGAGACAATCAGCCCCAGCATTTT. This translates into CASSQDLYRDNQPQHF. The chain combines TRBV4-1 with TRBJ1-5; D uncertain. Germline-derived CDR1 and CDR2 are MGHRA and YSYEKL. The CDR3 spans 16 residues. Trimming took off 0 bases at V and 3 bases at J, with 12 bases between the two ends.

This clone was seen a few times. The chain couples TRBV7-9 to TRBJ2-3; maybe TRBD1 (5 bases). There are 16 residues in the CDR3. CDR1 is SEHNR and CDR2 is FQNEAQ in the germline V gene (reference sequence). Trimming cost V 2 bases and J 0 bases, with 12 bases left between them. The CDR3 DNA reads TGTGCCAGCAGCTTACAAGGGGTGATCAGCACAGATACGCAGTATTTT. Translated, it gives CASSLQGVISTDTQYF.

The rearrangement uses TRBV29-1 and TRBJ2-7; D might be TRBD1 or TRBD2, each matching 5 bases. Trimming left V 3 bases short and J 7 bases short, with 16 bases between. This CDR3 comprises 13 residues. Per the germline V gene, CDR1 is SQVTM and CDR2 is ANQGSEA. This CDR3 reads CSVETRDLREQYF. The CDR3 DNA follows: TGCAGCGTTGAGACCCGGGACCTACGTGAGCAGTACTTC.

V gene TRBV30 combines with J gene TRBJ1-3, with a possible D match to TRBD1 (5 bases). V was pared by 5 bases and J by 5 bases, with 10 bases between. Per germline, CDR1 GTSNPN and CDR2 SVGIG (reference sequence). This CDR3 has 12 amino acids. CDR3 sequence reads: CAWGSGRNTIYF. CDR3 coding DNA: TGTGCCTGGGGTTCAGGGAGAAACACCATATATTTT.